This record concerns one TCR beta chain sequence. Original handling: The authors estimated nucleated cell counts from reference gene primer amplification. Libraries were prepared by immunoSEQ multiplex PCR; TCRdb keeps only in-frame clonotypes and omits some of them. Clone size and V and J calls were adopted from that table, with D and trimming inferred from the DNA. The sample lists about 150,000 clones, about 85% occurring once. This sample was included in a study of blood T cell repertoires in COVID-19. Overall study: In each case, the material was cDNA or gDNA derived from T cells, B-cell-depleted T cells, or PBMCs.

The CDR3 has 14 amino acids. Trimming took 1 base from V and 5 from J, leaving 8 bases between them. Germline CDR1 MGHRA, CDR2 YSYEKL. Enrolment of Seattle patients took place during active infection, and they were followed longitudinally. This clonotype was obtained from a man in his sixties with COVID-19, enrolled during active disease. The sample consisted of peripheral blood. J is TRBJ1-4 and V is TRBV4-1, with a possible D match to TRBD1 (6 bases). The CDR3: CASSQGQVNEKLFF. The CDR3 DNA sequence: TGCGCCAGCAGCCAAGGACAGGTGAATGAAAAACTGTTTTTT.